The source of this T cell receptor beta chain is a study of OX40 agonist ivuxolimab in advanced cancers. Only in-frame clones appear in the TCRdb table, and some are missing; sequencing was by immunoSEQ multiplex PCR. The data hold approximately 82,000 clones, with approximately 85% observed a single time. A remark on this clone: No DNA is shown, since the ends of the CDR3 on it are uncertain; the CDR3 is the one TCRdb lists.

CDR1 and CDR2 from the germline V gene are SGHRS and YFSETQ. Inclusive of both ends, the CDR3 amounts to 16 amino acids. V usage is TRBV5-1 and J usage is TRBJ1-1. This material consisted of CD4+ or CD8+ T cells sorted from blood, taken in a trial of the OX40 agonist ivuxolimab. The clonotype comes from an adult with an advanced solid tumor such as melanoma, head and neck, liver or kidney cancer. This CDR3 is CASSTSGAAMNTEAFF.